This TCR beta chain was observed in a study of STAT5B mutations in CD4+ large granular lymphocyte leukemia. General observations from the study: Patient CD4-sorted repertoires looked more clonal than healthy CD4+ repertoires, even without putative leukemic clones. Data were not HLA-matched across samples.

The survey-level immunoSEQ assay was used. Sequencing used immunoSEQ multiplex PCR; TCRdb keeps in-frame clones, though not all of them. The top ten hold 2.6% of the sample, which has 40,000 to 55,000 clones, approximately 86% seen once. CDR1 and CDR2 (germline): SQVTM, ANQGSEA. CDR3 length equals 11 residues. With respect to this clone: Its antigen is not identified. The junction and the germline gene differ at one end; a read error may be behind it.

Input material: CD4+ T cells from blood buffy coats. The rearrangement links TRBV29-1 to TRBJ2-7; D might be TRBD2 (5 bases). This clonotype was obtained from a human donor in good health. The CDR3 is CGVAGTYEQYF. The CDR3, as DNA: TGCGGCGTTGCCGGGACCTACGAGCAGTACTTC.